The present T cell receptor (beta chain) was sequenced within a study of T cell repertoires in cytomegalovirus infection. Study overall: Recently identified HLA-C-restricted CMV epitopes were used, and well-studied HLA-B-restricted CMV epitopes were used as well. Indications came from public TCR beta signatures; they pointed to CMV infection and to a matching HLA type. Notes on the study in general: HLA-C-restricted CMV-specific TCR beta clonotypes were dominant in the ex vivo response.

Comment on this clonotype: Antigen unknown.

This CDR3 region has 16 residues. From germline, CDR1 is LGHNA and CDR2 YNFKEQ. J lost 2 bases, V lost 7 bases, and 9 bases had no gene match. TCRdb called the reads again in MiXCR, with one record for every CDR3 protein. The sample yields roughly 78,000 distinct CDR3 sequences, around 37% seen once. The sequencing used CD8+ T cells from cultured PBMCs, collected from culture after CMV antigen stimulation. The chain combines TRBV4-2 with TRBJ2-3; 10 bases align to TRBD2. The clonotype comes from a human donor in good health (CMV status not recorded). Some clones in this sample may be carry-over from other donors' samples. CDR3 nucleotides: TGTGCCAGCAAAGGGATGACTAGCGGGTACACAGATACGCAGTATTTT. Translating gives CASKGMTSGYTDTQYF.